The TCR beta chain under discussion was sequenced for a study of regulatory T cells in long-lasting Graves disease (dated by TCRdb to 2020 to 2023). Regarding the complete study: In the newly diagnosed Graves' disease group, patients had been taking antithyroid drugs for less than 3 months. This study used TCR sequencing and RNA sequencing of peripheral blood to compare persistent Graves' disease patients against newly diagnosed Graves' disease patients. The study was registered as a clinical trial and conducted in China. A total of 33 samples were covered by TCR sequencing, comprising around 13 persistent and 20 or so newly diagnosed Graves' disease patients.

The library came from multiplex PCR. Sequenced using an Illumina HiSeq 4000. TCR beta libraries were built with iRepertoire HTBI primers and Arm-PCR amplification of CDR3 regions. Before sequencing, the PCR products underwent gel purification. Per the original workflow: Gene usage analysis of CDR3 amino acid clonotypes relied on the 55 to 80 TRBV and 15 or so TRBJ segments identified across samples. COPE and FqMerger were used to merge the filtered high-quality paired reads into contigs. Contigs were aligned with BLAST to IMGT TRBV, TRBD and TRBJ reference genes, and CDR3 was defined per IMGT. Highly expanded clones were defined as clonotypes with a frequency above 0.1%. Repertoire diversity was measured by Shannon entropy, and V-J evenness by the Gini coefficient. Clonotypes shared by more than one individual were considered public. Using fastp trimming at Q25 and MiXCR clonotype assembly, TCRdb reanalyzed the public sequencing data and kept in-frame beta chains. All rows with the same CDR3 protein become a single entry with the most common DNA and genes. The V and J calls reflect TCRdb's pipeline rather than the authors' work. This sample gives some 490,000 distinct CDR3 sequences in total; 12% of them show up just once. More than 8% of the sample goes to the ten largest clones.

Here is what the overall study found, with its caveats: Compared with newly diagnosed patients, persistent Graves' disease patients had lower TCR Shannon entropy and fewer highly expanded clones, which suggests clonal expansion. Only peripheral blood was studied, because thyroid tissue, the primary lesion, was inaccessible. The authors acknowledged the small sample size as a limitation that may reduce accuracy. Sequencing and analysis were limited to the TCR beta chain. More public clonotypes were shared among persistent patients (2,741) than among newly diagnosed patients (966).

A note on this clonotype: The antigen it binds to is not known. Nothing much larger sits one base from this clone, and base qualities are not available.

In light of the paper, this sample's time point label describes: newly diagnosed GD, antithyroid drugs for less than 3 months. For both TCR sequencing and RNA sequencing, RNA was extracted from PBMCs using TRIzol. Graves' disease was diagnosed according to American Thyroid Association guidelines. Patients were recruited from an endocrinology department in Xi'an, China. From each patient, about 9 milliliters of peripheral blood was collected into an EDTA anticoagulant tube. PBMCs were isolated by Ficoll Paque Plus density gradient separation without further T cell sorting. An Agilent 2100 Bioanalyzer and agarose gel were used to check RNA quality, while a NanoDrop 2000 measured RNA concentration. Another study also made use of these data, one on T cells in Graves' hyperthyroidism and ophthalmopathy. Per that second paper: A patient counted as having stable Graves' hyperthyroidism if no progression to ophthalmopathy occurred over 18 months of follow-up. Hyperthyroidism patients were aged 18 to 65 years and newly diagnosed, with disease duration of less than 2 months. Any patient with an uncontrolled infection, another autoimmune disease, pregnancy or lactation was excluded. Diagnoses were based on clinical symptoms, serum thyroxine and TRAb, thyroid ultrasound and orbital computed tomography. A first-round RT-PCR of the TCR CDR3 used the HTBI primer set with the Qiagen OneStep RT-PCR kit. Most expanded thyroid clonotypes (frequency above 0.001) were also detected in blood, suggesting blood repertoires may reflect thyroid immune responses. In cross-validation, a model built on a 13 V-J signature told ophthalmopathy apart from stable hyperthyroidism with just under 90% sensitivity and roughly 81% specificity, and in testing the same model reached 80%/75%. In validation, the model predicted progression to ophthalmopathy with 55% to 71% sensitivity and 72% to 75% specificity, a median of 6.5 months before onset. To identify TCR V-J signatures that set the groups apart, the researchers used a discovery cohort of 100 or so patients, made up of under 45 with Graves' ophthalmopathy and about 60 with stable Graves' hyperthyroidism. Whether ophthalmopathy could be predicted prospectively was tested in an independent validation cohort made up of 18 hyperthyroidism patients plus 17 patients who later progressed to ophthalmopathy. The 100 or so discovery patients were divided at random into training and test sets in a 7:3 ratio. Thyroid tissue and blood T-cell repertoires from six Graves' hyperthyroidism patients were also compared in the study. Following sampling, methimazole starting at 30 mg daily was given to hyperthyroidism patients, and high-dose intravenous methylprednisolone was given to ophthalmopathy patients. Libraries were constructed in a second round of multiplex PCR, after which size selection and purification were performed. Libraries were sequenced paired-end with 100 bp reads on an Illumina HiSeq2000. SOAPnuke was used to process the raw data, removing reads that contained adapters or uncalled bases, had a mean Phred below 15, or lacked an exact match to the constant primer or identifier. COPE v1.2.5 was used to merge high-quality paired reads, and clonotypes were defined as unique nucleotide sequences. MiTCR v1.1 was used to align the clonotypes against IMGT TRBV, TRBD and TRBJ reference segments. The analysis included only V-J combinations with a frequency above 0.0001, which together covered about 99% of the repertoires. The TCS score was defined as the ratio of F50 (clonal expansion) to E x V (chaos), calculated using BLOSUM62-based TCRdist between CDR3 peptides within each V-J. Welch's t-statistics and random forest reduced roughly 540 V-J features to about 12, which were used in a naive Bayes classifier (R e1071). No statistical method was used to set the sample size in advance, and investigators knew the group allocation. TCR Vbeta CDR3 sequencing of 135 peripheral blood samples (approximately 44 ophthalmopathy, about 75 hyperthyroidism and roughly 17 progressor patients) is reported in the paper.

This sequence originates from a woman aged 25 to 39 with Graves disease. Donor details come from another sample of the same person, matched by shared clones. The sequences come from peripheral blood mononuclear cells (PBMCs), collected at new diagnosis, from a patient treated with antithyroid drugs.

The CDR3 in this case is CASGPSGTSFYNEQFF. The DNA is TGTGCCAGCGGACCTAGCGGGACTAGCTTCTACAATGAGCAGTTCTTC. Recombination linked TRBV2 to TRBJ2-1, and 9 junction bases match TRBD2. From the germline V gene, CDR1 is SNHLY and CDR2 is FYNNEI. The CDR3 holds 16 amino acids from the cysteine to the phenylalanine. The retained sequence is limited to the CDR3, 48 bases, with the frame set at the first base. Relative to germline, V is missing 8 bases and J is missing 3 bases, with 11 bases of the junction outside any gene match.